This is a list of T cell receptor beta chains from one sample in a study of cytomegalovirus exposure and HLA in healthy donors. Here immunoSEQ multiplex PCR was the method, and the copy in TCRdb shows in-frame clones only, minus some. The table records some 67,000 clones, 75% to 90% of them present only once. The sample comprised PBMCs. The source of these receptors is a woman in her 30s in good health and CMV-seropositive. CDR3s include the opening cysteine and the closing phenylalanine or tryptophan. The D gene is left open where the match is weak. The size entry is marked missing in some rows and otherwise reads once, few, many or a size class.

j_call clone_size v_call d_call cdr3_aa cdr3_nt
TRBJ2-7 once TRBV11-2 . CASRDSSGSYEQYF TGTGCCAGCAGAGATAGTAGCGGCTCCTACGAGCAGTACTTC
TRBJ2-3 . TRBV6-1 TRBD1 CASLTIRDSSDTQYF TGTGCCAGCCTAACTATCCGGGACAGTTCAGATACGCAGTATTTT
TRBJ1-4 . TRBV6-5 . CASSRTGSNNEKLFF TGTGCCAGCAGTCGTACAGGAAGTAATAATGAAAAACTGTTTTTT
TRBJ2-5 once TRBV6-5 TRBD2 CASCKAGGGETQYF TGTGCCAGCTGTAAGGCGGGAGGTGGGGAGACCCAGTACTTC
TRBJ2-5 . TRBV5-1 TRBD2 CASSVGTSGEETQYF TGCGCCAGCAGCGTCGGGACTAGCGGGGAAGAGACCCAGTACTTC
TRBJ1-5 . TRBV19 . CASSMDRYYSNQPQHF TGTGCCAGTAGTATGGACAGATACTATAGCAATCAGCCCCAGCATTTT
TRBJ1-2 once TRBV2 TRBD1 CASTRQGVLNGYTF TGTGCCAGCACCAGACAGGGGGTATTGAATGGCTACACCTTC
TRBJ1-2 . TRBV6-6 . CAITRVKLGLEGYTF TGTGCCATCACCAGGGTAAAGTTGGGACTGGAAGGCTACACCTTC
TRBJ2-3 . TRBV5-1 . CASSLGLGVSTDTQYF TGCGCCAGCAGCCTTGGCCTAGGGGTCAGCACAGATACGCAGTATTTT
TRBJ2-3 . TRBV5-6 . CASSLGGGADTQYF TGTGCCAGCAGCTTGGGTGGGGGCGCAGATACGCAGTATTTT
TRBJ1-1 . TRBV15 . CATSRDTGEAFF TGTGCCACCAGCAGAGATACAGGGGAAGCTTTCTTT
TRBJ2-1 . TRBV18 TRBD2 CASSLLAGERYEQFF TGTGCCAGCTCATTACTAGCGGGAGAGAGGTATGAGCAGTTCTTC
TRBJ1-2 . TRBV30 . CAWSRESLYGYTF TGTGCCTGGAGCCGCGAATCCCTCTATGGCTACACCTTC
TRBJ2-2 . TRBV9 . CASSVASNGGELFF TGTGCCAGCAGCGTAGCTAGTAACGGCGGGGAGCTGTTTTTT
TRBJ1-1 . TRBV4-2 TRBD1 CASSQGDRVNEAFF TGTGCCAGCAGCCAAGGGGACAGGGTAAATGAAGCTTTCTTT
TRBJ2-1 . TRBV5-8 TRBD2 CASSSYSGNDYNEQFF TGTGCCAGCAGCTCCTATAGCGGGAACGACTACAATGAGCAGTTCTTC
TRBJ2-7 once TRBV6-1 . CASIRQADTNEQYF TGTGCCAGCATTCGACAGGCCGATACGAACGAGCAGTACTTC
TRBJ2-5 . TRBV18 . CASSPPSQETQYF TGTGCCAGCTCACCACCGAGCCAAGAGACCCAGTACTTC